Presented here are 15 T cell receptor beta chains from one specimen sequenced in a study of blood T cell repertoires in COVID-19. Produced via immunoSEQ multiplex PCR; TCRdb's table is partial and in-frame only. The sample contains 150,000 to 200,000 clones, over 75% of which appear only once. Material for sequencing was PBMCs or T cells enriched from blood (not recorded which). The source of these receptors is a man in his fifties who had recovered from COVID-19.

The genes are TRBV27 and TRBJ2-2, with a tentative D call TRBD1 (6 bases). Trimming took off 5 bases at V and 5 bases at J, with 12 bases between the two ends. Germline CDR1 reads MNHEY; CDR2 reads SMNVEV (reference sequence). The CDR3 contains 14 residues. This CDR3 reads CASSRGDTTGELFF. Here the CDR3 DNA reads TGTGCCAGCAGTCGAGGGGACACTACCGGGGAGCTGTTTTTT.

This clone was seen only a few times. This chain joins TRBV7-8 and TRBJ1-1; D is undetermined. Trimming cost V 1 base and J 1 base, with 7 bases left between them. The germline V gene encodes CDR1 SGHVS and CDR2 FQNEAQ. This CDR3 spans 14 amino acids. The CDR3 DNA reads TGTGCCAGCAGCTTAGTTAGTAAGAACACTGAAGCTTTCTTT. Translating gives CASSLVSKNTEAFF. The whole variable domain, filled in from reference TRBV7-8 and TRBJ1-1, reads GAGVSQSPRYKVAKRGQDVALRCDPISGHVSLFWYQQALGQGPEFLTYFQNEAQLDKSGLPSDRFFAERPEGSVSTLKIQRTQQEDSAVYLCASSLVSKNTEAFFGQGTRLTVV.

The rearrangement joins TRBV19 to TRBJ2-1; possibly TRBD1 for D (6 bases). The CDR3 spans 15 residues. Germline CDR1 is LNHDA and CDR2 is SQIVND (reference sequence). Trimming removed 5 bases at V and 4 bases at J, with 15 bases between. The CDR3 reads CASSDGADRYNEQFF. The CDR3 coding sequence is TGTGCCAGTAGTGACGGAGCAGACAGGTACAATGAGCAGTTCTTC.

This clone appeared a few times. The V call is TRBV28, the J call TRBJ1-5; D not certain. The CDR3 loop spans 16 amino acids. V shed 1 base and J shed 4 bases, with 14 bases lying between them. Looked up from germline, CDR1 is MDHEN and CDR2 is SYDVKM. The CDR3: CASSLYAPQKNQPQHF. As DNA, the CDR3 is TGTGCCAGCAGTTTATATGCACCACAGAAAAATCAGCCCCAGCATTTT.

The V and J genes are TRBV9 and TRBJ2-5, with TRBD2 identical over 7 bases. Germline V gene data show CDR1 as SGDLS and CDR2 as YYNGEE. V lost 4 bases and J lost 4; bases outside the gene matches: 4. The CDR3 contains 13 residues. Written as DNA, the CDR3 is TGTGCCAGCAGCAACGGACTAGGAGAGACCCAGTACTTC. Encoded protein: CASSNGLGETQYF.

The genes are TRBV6-5 and TRBJ2-2, with D uncertain. Trimming took 6 bases from V and 4 from J, leaving 12 bases between them. The CDR3 is made up of 14 amino acids. Germline assignment: CDR1 MNHEY and CDR2 SVGAGI. The CDR3 DNA is TGTGCCAGCAGACTATCCTTTTTCACCGGGGAGCTGTTTTTT. It is translated as CASRLSFFTGELFF.

This sequence joins TRBV4-1 and TRBJ2-7; weak D call: TRBD1 (7 bases). This CDR3 comprises 17 residues. Germline V gene data show CDR1 as MGHRA and CDR2 as YSYEKL. The V end was cut by 3 bases, the J end by 7 bases, with 25 bases between. CDR3 nucleotide sequence: TGCGCCAGCAGCCACAATATTCGACAGGGCCCCCGGGGGGAGCAGTACTTC. Translated: CASSHNIRQGPRGEQYF.

The rearrangement links TRBV9 to TRBJ2-7; 10 bases align to TRBD1. CDR1 and CDR2 from the germline V gene are SGDLS and YYNGEE. V gave up 1 base and J gave up 0 bases; unmatched junction bases: 4. The CDR3 runs to 16 residues. CDR3 sequence (DNA): TGTGCCAGCAGCGTAACCGGGACAGGGGCCTCCTACGAGCAGTACTTC. Its translation is CASSVTGTGASYEQYF.

V gene TRBV5-5 combines with J gene TRBJ2-4; maybe TRBD1 (6 bases). Trimming stripped 7 bases from V and 1 base from J, with 12 bases between. Germline-derived CDR1 and CDR2 are SGHKS and YYEKEE (reference sequence). The length of the CDR3 is 14 residues. The DNA of the CDR3 is TGTGCCAGCGGCCACAGGGTCGCCAAAAACATTCAGTACTTC. It specifies CASGHRVAKNIQYF.

This chain's CDR3 is CASSLVAGGSSLDGYTF. CDR3 nucleotide sequence: TGTGCCAGCAGCTTAGTGGCAGGGGGCAGTAGTTTGGATGGCTACACCTTC. The chain links TRBV7-2 to TRBJ1-2; TRBD1 aligns across 8 bases. The ends lost 1 base at V and 6 bases at J; junction bases unmatched: 13. Germline loops: CDR1 SGHTA, CDR2 FQGNSA. The CDR3 has 17 amino acids.

The chain uses TRBV5-8 and TRBJ1-5, with D hard to call. Germline V gene sequence: CDR1 SGHTS, CDR2 YDEGEE. The CDR3 spans 16 residues. V lost 2 bases to trimming and J lost 1 base, with 13 bases between them. CDR3 loop: CASSFLRGSSNQPQHF. The CDR3 DNA reads TGTGCCAGCAGCTTTCTGAGAGGGTCCAGCAATCAGCCCCAGCATTTT.

The CDR3 region has the DNA TGTGCCATCACTAATTCTCGGGGACAAGCTGGAAACACCATATATTTT. Its protein product is CAITNSRGQAGNTIYF. The chain employs TRBV10-3 and TRBJ1-3; D is possibly TRBD1 (6 bases). The CDR3 has 16 amino acids. Germline-derived CDR1 and CDR2 are ENHRY and SYGVKD. Trimming pared 7 bases from V and 2 bases from J, leaving 18 bases between.

The chain is built from TRBV3-1 (or the pseudogene TRBV3-2) and TRBJ2-1; maybe TRBD2 (5 bases). Looked up from germline, CDR1 is LGHDT and CDR2 is YNNKEL (reference sequence). CDR3 length: 14 amino acids. Trimming took 0 bases from V and 9 from J, leaving 12 bases between them. For the CDR3, the DNA is TGTGCCAGCAGCCAAGATATAGGAGGAGGTGAGCAGTTCTTC. It encodes CASSQDIGGGEQFF.

CDR3 loop: CASSIPGQGTHEQYF. The CDR3 DNA follows: TGTGCCAGTAGTATTCCGGGACAGGGAACCCACGAGCAGTACTTC. The chain has TRBV19 and TRBJ2-7; 9 bases line up with TRBD1. Germline V gene lookup returns CDR1 LNHDA and CDR2 SQIVND (reference sequence). The CDR3 spans 15 residues. Trimming removed 3 bases from V and 5 bases from J; junction bases left unmatched: 8.

This clone has a handful of counts. The rearrangement links TRBV19 to TRBJ2-1, with 10 bases fitting TRBD2. Trimming cost V 5 bases and J 2 bases; bases outside gene matches: 12. This CDR3 has 18 residues. Germline V gene data show CDR1 as LNHDA and CDR2 as SQIVND (reference sequence). The CDR3 protein is CASSEYGASGRPYNEQFF. Written as DNA, the CDR3 is TGTGCCAGTAGTGAATACGGGGCTAGCGGGAGACCCTACAATGAGCAGTTCTTC.